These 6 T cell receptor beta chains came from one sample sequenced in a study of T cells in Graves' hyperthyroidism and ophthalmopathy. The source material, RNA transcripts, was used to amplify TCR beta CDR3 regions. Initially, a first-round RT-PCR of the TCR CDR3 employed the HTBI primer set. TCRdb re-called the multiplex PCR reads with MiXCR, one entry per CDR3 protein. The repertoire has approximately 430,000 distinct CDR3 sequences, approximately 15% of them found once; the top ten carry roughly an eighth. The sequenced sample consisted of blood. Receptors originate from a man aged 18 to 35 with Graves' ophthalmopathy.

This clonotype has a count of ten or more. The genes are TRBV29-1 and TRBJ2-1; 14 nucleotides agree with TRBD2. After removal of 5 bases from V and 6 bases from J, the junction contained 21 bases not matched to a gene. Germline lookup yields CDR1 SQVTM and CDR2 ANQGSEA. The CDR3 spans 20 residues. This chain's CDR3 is CSVSPYEPGLAGDPSNEQFF. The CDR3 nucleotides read TGCAGCGTTTCCCCCTACGAACCGGGACTAGCGGGAGATCCCTCCAATGAGCAGTTCTTC.

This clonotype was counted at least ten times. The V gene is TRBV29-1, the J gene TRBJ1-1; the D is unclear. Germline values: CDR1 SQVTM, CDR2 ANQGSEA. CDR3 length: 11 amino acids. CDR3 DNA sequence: TGCAGTGCGGAGGTGAACACTGAAGCTTTCTTT. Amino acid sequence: CSAEVNTEAFF.

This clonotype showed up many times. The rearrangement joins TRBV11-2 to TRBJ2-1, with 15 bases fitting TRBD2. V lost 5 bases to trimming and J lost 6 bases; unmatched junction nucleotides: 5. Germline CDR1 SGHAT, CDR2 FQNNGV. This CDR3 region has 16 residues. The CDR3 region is CASSRGLAGGGNEQFF. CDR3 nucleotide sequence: TGTGCCAGCAGCCGCGGACTAGCGGGGGGGGGCAATGAGCAGTTCTTC.

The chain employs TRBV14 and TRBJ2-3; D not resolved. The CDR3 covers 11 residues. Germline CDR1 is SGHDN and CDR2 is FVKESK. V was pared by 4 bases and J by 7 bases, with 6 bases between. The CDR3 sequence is CASSLGNTQYF. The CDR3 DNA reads TGTGCCAGCAGCCTGGGGAATACGCAGTATTTT.

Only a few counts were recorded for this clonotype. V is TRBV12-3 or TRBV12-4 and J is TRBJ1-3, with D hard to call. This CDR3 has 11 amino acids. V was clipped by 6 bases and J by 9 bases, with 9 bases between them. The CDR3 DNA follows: TGTGCCAGCAGCCTGGCTCCCACCATATATTTT. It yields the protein CASSLAPTIYF.

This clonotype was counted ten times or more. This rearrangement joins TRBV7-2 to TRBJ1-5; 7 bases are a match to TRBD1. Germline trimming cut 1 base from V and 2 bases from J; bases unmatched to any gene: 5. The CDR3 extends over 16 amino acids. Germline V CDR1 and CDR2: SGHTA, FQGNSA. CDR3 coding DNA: TGTGCCAGCAGCTTAGTTTCCGGACAGGGCAATCAGCCCCAGCATTTT. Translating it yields CASSLVSGQGNQPQHF.